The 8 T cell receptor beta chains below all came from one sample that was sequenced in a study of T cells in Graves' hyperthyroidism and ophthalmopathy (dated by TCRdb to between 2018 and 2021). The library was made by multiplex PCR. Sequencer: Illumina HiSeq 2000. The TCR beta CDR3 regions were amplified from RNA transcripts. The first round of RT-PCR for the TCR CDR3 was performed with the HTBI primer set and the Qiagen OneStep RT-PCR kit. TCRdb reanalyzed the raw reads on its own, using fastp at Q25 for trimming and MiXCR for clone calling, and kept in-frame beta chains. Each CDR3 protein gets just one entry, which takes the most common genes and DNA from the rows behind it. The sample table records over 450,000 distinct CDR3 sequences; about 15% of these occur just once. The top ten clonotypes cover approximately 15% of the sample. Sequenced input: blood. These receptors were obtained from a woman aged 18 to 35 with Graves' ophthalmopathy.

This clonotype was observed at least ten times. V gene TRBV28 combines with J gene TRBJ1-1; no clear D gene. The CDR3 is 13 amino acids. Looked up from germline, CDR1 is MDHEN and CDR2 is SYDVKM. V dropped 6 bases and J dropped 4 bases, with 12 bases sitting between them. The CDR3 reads CASSLRAPTEAFF. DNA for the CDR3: TGTGCCAGCAGCCTCCGGGCTCCCACTGAAGCTTTCTTT.

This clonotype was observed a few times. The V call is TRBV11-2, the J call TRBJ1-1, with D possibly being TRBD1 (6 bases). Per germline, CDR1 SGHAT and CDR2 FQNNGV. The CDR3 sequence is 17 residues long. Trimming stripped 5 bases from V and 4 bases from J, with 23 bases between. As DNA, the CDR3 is TGTGCCAGCAGCCTGGGTAAAGGGGGGGAGTCAGGCACTGAAGCTTTCTTT. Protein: CASSLGKGGESGTEAFF.

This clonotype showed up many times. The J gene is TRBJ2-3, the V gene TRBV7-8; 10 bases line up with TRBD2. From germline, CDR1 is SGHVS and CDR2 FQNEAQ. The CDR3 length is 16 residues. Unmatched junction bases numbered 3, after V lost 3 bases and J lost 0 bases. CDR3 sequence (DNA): TGTGCCAGCAGCTTGACTAGCGGGCCGAGCACAGATACGCAGTATTTT. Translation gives CASSLTSGPSTDTQYF. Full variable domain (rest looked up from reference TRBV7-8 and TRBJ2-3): GAGVSQSPRYKVAKRGQDVALRCDPISGHVSLFWYQQALGQGPEFLTYFQNEAQLDKSGLPSDRFFAERPEGSVSTLKIQRTQQEDSAVYLCASSLTSGPSTDTQYFGPGTRLTVL.

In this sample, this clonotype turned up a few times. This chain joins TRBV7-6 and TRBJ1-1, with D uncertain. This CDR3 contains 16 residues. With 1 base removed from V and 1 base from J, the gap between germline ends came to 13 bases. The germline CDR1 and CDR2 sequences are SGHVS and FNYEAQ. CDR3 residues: CASSLGFRGPNTEAFF. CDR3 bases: TGTGCCAGCAGCTTAGGGTTTAGAGGGCCGAACACTGAAGCTTTCTTT.

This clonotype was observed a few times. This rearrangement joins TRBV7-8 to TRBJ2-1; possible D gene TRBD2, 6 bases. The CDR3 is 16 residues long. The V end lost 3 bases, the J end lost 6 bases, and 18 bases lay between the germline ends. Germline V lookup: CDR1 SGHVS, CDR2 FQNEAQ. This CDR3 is CASSLGGWRALNEQFF. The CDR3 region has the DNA TGTGCCAGCAGCTTGGGTGGGTGGAGGGCCCTCAATGAGCAGTTCTTC.

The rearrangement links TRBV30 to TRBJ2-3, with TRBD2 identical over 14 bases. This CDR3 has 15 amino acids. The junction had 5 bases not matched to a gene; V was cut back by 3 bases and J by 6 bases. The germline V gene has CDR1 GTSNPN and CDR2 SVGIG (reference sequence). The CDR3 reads CAWSPGLAGGDTQYF. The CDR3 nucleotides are TGTGCCTGGAGCCCCGGACTAGCGGGAGGTGATACGCAGTATTTT.

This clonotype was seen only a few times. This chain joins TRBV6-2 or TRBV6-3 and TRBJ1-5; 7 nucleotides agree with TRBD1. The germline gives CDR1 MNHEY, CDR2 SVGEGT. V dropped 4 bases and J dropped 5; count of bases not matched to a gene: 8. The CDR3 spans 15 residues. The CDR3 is CASSWTRGPDQPQHF. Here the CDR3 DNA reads TGTGCCAGCAGTTGGACGAGGGGGCCTGATCAGCCCCAGCATTTT.

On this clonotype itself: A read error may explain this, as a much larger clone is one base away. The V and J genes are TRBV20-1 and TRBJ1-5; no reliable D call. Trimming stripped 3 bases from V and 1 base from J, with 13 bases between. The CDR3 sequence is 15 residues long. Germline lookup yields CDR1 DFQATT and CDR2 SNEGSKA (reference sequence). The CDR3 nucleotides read TGCAGTGCTAGTGCCCCGCCGCCAAGCAATCAGCCCCAGCATTTT. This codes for CSASAPPPSNQPQHF.